This T cell receptor beta chain emerged from a study of identical twins. Overall study results and limits: Conclusions rested on cross-sectional statistics rather than following the same donors. Insertions were fewer in abundant cord blood beta clonotypes, whereas memory repertoires showed none of this pattern.

Everyone who gave samples was a healthy Caucasian. Template switching created a universal primer site, and the cDNA included unique molecular identifiers. MiXCR was run by TCRdb on the 5' RACE reads, yielding one entry per CDR3 protein. Of roughly 710,000 distinct CDR3 sequences listed, roughly 6.2% are singletons. V lost 0 bases and J lost 7, with 17 bases in between. CDR3 length equals 16 residues. Germline CDR1 reads SGHRS; CDR2 reads YFSETQ. This clonotype has ten or more counts. Its specificity is unknown. The chain carries TRBV5-1 and TRBJ2-1, with a weak D call TRBD2 (6 bases). Specimen: naive T cells sorted from blood. This clonotype originated in a man between 18 and 35 years old in good health. CDR3 protein: CASSLGPRGSGNEQFF. The CDR3 DNA follows: TGCGCCAGCAGCTTGGGCCCCCGGGGGAGCGGGAATGAGCAGTTCTTC.